This entry concerns a single T cell receptor beta chain. The antigen is undetermined. The data were taken from a study of siplizumab effects on memory and regulatory T cells. Assay: immunoSEQ multiplex PCR; the TCRdb copy retains only in-frame clones and omits some. In the table there are over 55,000 clones, roughly 83% of which are singletons. General observations from the study: Mean Treg-derived proportions of mappable alloreactive CD4+ clones were around 72% for siplizumab and 26.9% for controls.

Using a few donor pairs, the authors sequenced unstimulated naive, memory, effector memory and TEMRA subsets. Specimen: memory CD4+ T cells sorted from blood. This receptor was obtained from a human donor in good health.

The CDR3, as DNA: TGTGCCAGCAGCGTGGGACGGTCCACCGGGGAGCTGTTTTTT. It yields the protein CASSVGRSTGELFF. This chain uses TRBV2 with TRBJ2-2; TRBD1 or TRBD2 may be the D gene (5 bases each). The CDR3 runs to 14 residues. CDR1 is SNHLY, CDR2 FYNNEI, per germline. V lost 6 bases, J lost 4 bases, and 12 bases lay in between. The full variable domain, with the rest looked up from reference TRBV2 and TRBJ2-2, is EPEVTQTPSHQVTQMGQEVILRCVPISNHLYFYWYRQILGQKVEFLVSFYNNEISEKSEIFDDQFSVERPDGSNFTLKIRSTKLEDSAMYFCASSVGRSTGELFFGEGSRLTVL.